Listed below are T cell receptor beta chains from one sample, sequenced in a study of vaccination effects on CD4 cells after COVID-19. These TCRs are of unknown antigen specificity. The table came from immunoSEQ multiplex PCR; TCRdb's copy has only in-frame clones and leaves some out. Of 25,000 to 35,000 clones listed, about 72% were seen once; the top ten hold less than 35%. Sequencing used CD4+ T cells from PBMCs cultured with a peptide pool, obtained before COVID-19 vaccination. These receptors all stem from a human donor who had a prior SARS-CoV-2 infection. Both conserved end residues are part of each CDR3. A D gene is named only where the DNA matches it firmly. Size is omitted from some rows. Given values are once, few, many or a class for expanded clones.

cdr3_aa cdr3_nt d_call v_call clone_size j_call
CASSPSGQLNRADTQYF TGTGCCAGCTCACCATCGGGACAGCTCAATCGGGCAGATACGCAGTATTTT TRBD1 TRBV18 - TRBJ2-3
CASSLVRGVETQYF TGTGCCAGCAGCTTGGTGCGGGGAGTGGAGACCCAGTACTTC - TRBV5-6 - TRBJ2-5
CASSQPGPGNTIYF TGTGCCAGCAGCCAACCAGGGCCTGGAAACACCATATATTTT - TRBV3-1/TRBV3-2 - TRBJ1-3
CATSERGGEQYF TGTGCCACCAGTGAACGGGGGGGCGAGCAGTACTTC TRBD2 TRBV24-1 - TRBJ2-7
CASPKPGVRNEQFF TGTGCCAGCCCTAAGCCGGGGGTCCGCAATGAGCAGTTCTTC - TRBV6-5 - TRBJ2-1
CASSIDLLGRNEQFF TGTGCCAGTAGTATAGATCTGCTAGGCCGCAATGAGCAGTTCTTC - TRBV19 - TRBJ2-1
CASSQSDRNTEAFF TGTGCCAGCAGCCAATCGGACAGGAACACTGAAGCTTTCTTT - TRBV3-1/TRBV3-2 - TRBJ1-1
CASSLEALHGAFF TGTGCCAGCAGCCTCGAGGCATTGCATGGGGCTTTCTTT - TRBV11-3 - TRBJ1-1
CATSEPSREGLGTQYF TGTGCCACCAGTGAACCCAGCCGGGAGGGTTTAGGTACGCAGTATTTT TRBD2 TRBV24-1 - TRBJ2-3
CASSLLGPAGETQYF TGTGCCAGCAGCTTACTAGGTCCGGCGGGAGAGACCCAGTACTTC - TRBV7-2 - TRBJ2-5
CASSEMGTGEVGQYF TGTGCCAGCAGTGAGATGGGGACAGGGGAGGTTGGGCAGTACTTC TRBD1 TRBV25-1 - TRBJ2-7
CASSPKPTGVAEQYF TGTGCCAGCAGCCCGAAACCGACAGGGGTGGCCGAGCAGTACTTC TRBD1 TRBV7-3 - TRBJ2-7
CASSLDRFAGPTGEQFF TGTGCCAGCAGCTTAGATAGGTTCGCGGGCCCTACAGGTGAGCAGTTCTTC - TRBV11-2 - TRBJ2-1
CASSESGRTSTDTQYF TGCGCCAGCAGTGAGTCGGGGCGGACTAGCACAGATACGCAGTATTTT - TRBV10-1 - TRBJ2-3
CASSGDRTDSYEQYF TGTGCCAGCAGCGGTGACAGAACCGACTCCTACGAGCAGTACTTC - TRBV7-9 few TRBJ2-7
CATSRGTRNQPQHF TGTGCCACCAGCAGGGGAACCCGCAATCAGCCCCAGCATTTT - TRBV15 - TRBJ1-5
CASSNLRRQKNTEAFF TGTGCCAGCAGCAATCTGCGGCGCCAAAAAAACACTGAAGCTTTCTTT - TRBV5-6 - TRBJ1-1